Below are 27 T cell receptor beta chains sequenced from a single sample in a study of T cell responses to AZD1222 COVID-19 vaccine. Generated by immunoSEQ multiplex PCR, the TCRdb table keeps only in-frame clones and is missing some. The profile shows 200,000 or so clones, around 93% of them singletons. Sequences were derived from peripheral blood, sampled on day 0 of AZD1222 vaccination. All receptors derive from an adult in good health.

The rearrangement joins TRBV4-1 to TRBJ2-1; 7 bases are a match to TRBD2. The V gene's germline CDR1 is MGHRA and CDR2 YSYEKL. The V and J ends lost 4 bases and 7 bases, in that order; junction bases with no gene match: 13. The CDR3 totals 16 residues. The CDR3 reads CASSPLASGLRNEQFF. The CDR3 DNA reads as TGCGCCAGCAGCCCCTTGGCTAGCGGCCTAAGAAATGAGCAGTTCTTC.

The gene calls are TRBV4-3 and TRBJ2-5, with TRBD2 matching 15 bases. The CDR3 sequence is 17 residues long. Per the germline V gene, CDR1 is LGHNA and CDR2 is YSLEER. Trimming took 3 bases from V and 5 from J; bases not matched to a gene: 7. This chain's CDR3 is CASSHGLAGGWMETQYF. In nucleotides, the CDR3 is TGCGCCAGCAGCCATGGACTAGCGGGAGGGTGGATGGAGACCCAGTACTTC.

CDR3 DNA sequence: TGTGCCAGCAGCTTGTGGCAGAGCGGGGGCGAGCAGTACTTC. Translating gives CASSLWQSGGEQYF. The chain joins TRBV5-4 to TRBJ2-7; 8 nucleotides line up with TRBD2. The CDR3 length is 14 residues. In germline, CDR1 is SGHNT, CDR2 YYREEE (reference sequence). V shed 1 base, J shed 6 bases, and the junction held 6 bases outside the gene matches.

This clone appeared once. The chain couples TRBV28 to TRBJ2-5; D is perhaps TRBD1 (6 bases). Deletions cut 6 bases from V and 4 bases from J, with 12 bases between. The CDR3 has 13 amino acids. CDR1 is MDHEN, CDR2 SYDVKM, per germline. This chain's CDR3 is CASRQQGGETQYF. In DNA form, the CDR3 reads TGTGCCAGCAGACAGCAAGGGGGAGAGACCCAGTACTTC. Full variable domain (outside the CDR3, taken from reference TRBV28 and TRBJ2-5): DVKVTQSSRYLVKRTGEKVFLECVQDMDHENMFWYRQDPGLGLRLIYFSYDVKMKEKGDIPEGYSVSREKKERFSLILESASTNQTSMYLCASRQQGGETQYFGPGTRLLVL.

This rearrangement joins TRBV28 to TRBJ1-6; D is unresolved. CDR1 and CDR2 (germline): MDHEN, SYDVKM. This CDR3 spans 17 amino acids. Deletions cut 2 bases from V and 0 bases from J, with 11 bases between. Here the CDR3 reads CASSLRTGSSYNSPLHF. The CDR3 nucleotides read TGTGCCAGCAGTTTAAGGACGGGGAGCTCCTATAATTCACCCCTCCACTTT.

Comment on this clone: The junction differs from germline at one of its ends, possibly a read error. The V call is TRBV7-7, the J call TRBJ2-1; 14 nucleotides align to TRBD2. This CDR3 has 16 amino acids. The germline V gene encodes CDR1 SSHAT and CDR2 FNYEAQ (reference sequence). The CDR3 DNA reads as TGTGCTAGCAGCTCTCCGACTAGCGGGAGGGTCTATGAGCAGTTCTTC. Its translation is CASSSPTSGRVYEQFF.

The genes are TRBV9 and TRBJ1-4, with 7 bases identical to TRBD1. Germline values: CDR1 SGDLS, CDR2 YYNGEE. The CDR3 length is 14 residues. The V gene end was trimmed by 2 bases and the J gene end by 5 bases; junction bases not matched to a gene: 3. CDR3 in DNA: TGTGCCAGCAGCGTGACAGGGAACAATGAAAAACTGTTTTTT. As protein: CASSVTGNNEKLFF.

The CDR3 sequence is CASSLEVGNTEAFF. The CDR3 coding sequence is TGCGCCAGCAGCTTGGAGGTTGGGAACACTGAAGCTTTCTTT. The chain employs TRBV5-1 and TRBJ1-1, with D hard to call. V was shortened by 0 bases and J by 1 base, with 7 bases between the two germline ends. The CDR3 sequence is 14 residues long. CDR1 and CDR2 (germline): SGHRS, YFSETQ.

The chain is built from TRBV10-3 and TRBJ1-2, with TRBD1 as a possible D gene (5 bases). The CDR3 has 13 residues. CDR1 and CDR2 from the germline V gene are ENHRY and SYGVKD. V shed 9 bases and J shed 4 bases, with 15 bases lying between them. The CDR3 nucleotides are TGTGCCATACGTACAGGACCAGGCTATGGCTACACCTTC. It codes for CAIRTGPGYGYTF.

The chain combines TRBV29-1 with TRBJ1-2; D is ambiguous. Looked up from germline, CDR1 is SQVTM and CDR2 is ANQGSEA. Trimming shortened V by 5 bases and J by 6 bases, and 13 bases separated the two germline ends. The CDR3 is made up of 12 amino acids. The CDR3 region has the DNA TGCAGCGTTCGGGGTCCACGAAATGGCTACACCTTC. As protein: CSVRGPRNGYTF. Drawing the rest from reference TRBV29-1 and TRBJ1-2, the complete variable domain is SAVISQKPSRDICQRGTSLTIQCQVDSQVTMMFWYRQQPGQSLTLIATANQGSEATYESGFVIDKFPISRPNLTFSTLTVSNMSPEDSSIYLCSVRGPRNGYTFGSGTRLTVV.

J is TRBJ2-7 and V is TRBV6-5; D is possibly TRBD1 or TRBD2 (5 bases each). Germline CDR1 reads MNHEY; CDR2 reads SVGAGI. The CDR3 extends over 11 amino acids. The V gene lost 11 bases and the J gene lost 9 bases, with 17 bases spanning the gap. The CDR3 DNA is TGTGCCCGTTCCCAGAGGGGCGGGCAGTACTTC. This translates into CARSQRGGQYF.

The V gene is TRBV7-2, the J gene TRBJ2-5; no reliable D call. The CDR3 is made up of 15 amino acids. Trimming cost V 2 bases and J 2 bases, with 12 bases left between them. Germline CDR1 reads SGHTA; CDR2 reads FQGNSA. This chain's CDR3 is CASSLSGGQQETQYF. The CDR3 bases are TGTGCCAGCAGCTTATCGGGTGGGCAGCAAGAGACCCAGTACTTC.

The chain combines TRBV5-6 with TRBJ2-5; D is tentatively TRBD1 or TRBD2 (5 bases each). This CDR3 comprises 15 residues. With 3 bases removed from V and 5 bases from J, the gap between germline ends came to 17 bases. CDR1 SGHDT and CDR2 YYEEEE come from the germline V gene. The CDR3 bases are TGTGCCAGCAGCTCCCGGGACCCTCCTGGGGAGACCCAGTACTTC. It translates to CASSSRDPPGETQYF. Based on the CDR3 plus reference TRBV5-6 and TRBJ2-5, the full variable domain is DAGVTQSPTHLIKTRGQQVTLRCSPKSGHDTVSWYQQALGQGPQFIFQYYEEEERQRGNFPDRFSGHQFPNYSSELNVNALLLGDSALYLCASSSRDPPGETQYFGPGTRLLVL.

The chain is built from TRBV5-1 and TRBJ2-7, with a possible D match to TRBD2 (6 bases). The CDR3 length is 14 residues. Trimming pared 4 bases from V and 0 bases from J, leaving 11 bases between. Germline V gene lookup returns CDR1 SGHRS and CDR2 YFSETQ. The CDR3 nucleotides are TGCGCCAGCAGCACTGCCGGGAGCTCCTACGAGCAGTACTTC. Encoded protein: CASSTAGSSYEQYF.

This chain links TRBV28 with TRBJ1-1; D gene ambiguous. This CDR3 is 12 amino acids long. Germline V CDR1 and CDR2: MDHEN, SYDVKM. Trimming removed 3 bases from V and 10 bases from J, with 12 bases in between. The CDR3 here is CASSLFKLAAFF. The DNA for the CDR3 is TGTGCCAGCAGTTTGTTCAAACTGGCAGCTTTCTTT.

The chain uses TRBV7-9 and TRBJ2-7; D is possibly TRBD2 (7 bases). CDR3 size: 15 residues. The germline V and J ends were trimmed by 5 bases and 4 bases, with 18 bases remaining between them. The germline CDR1 and CDR2 sequences are SEHNR and FQNEAQ (reference sequence). CDR3: CASSPTGGLKYEQYF. The CDR3, as DNA: TGTGCCAGCAGCCCCACGGGGGGCCTAAAATACGAGCAGTACTTC.

The chain carries TRBV5-1 and TRBJ2-7, with D tentatively TRBD1 (5 bases). V lost 0 bases to trimming and J lost 5 bases, with 12 bases between them. Germline assignment: CDR1 SGHRS and CDR2 YFSETQ. The CDR3 extends over 14 amino acids. CDR3 nucleotides: TGCGCCAGCAGCTTGGGGCAGGGCCTCCACGAGCAGTACTTC. This encodes CASSLGQGLHEQYF. Drawing the rest from reference TRBV5-1 and TRBJ2-7, the complete variable domain is KAGVTQTPRYLIKTRGQQVTLSCSPISGHRSVSWYQQTPGQGLQFLFEYFSETQRNKGNFPGRFSGRQFSNSRSEMNVSTLELGDSALYLCASSLGQGLHEQYFGPGTRLTVT.

The chain combines TRBV28 with TRBJ2-2; D possibly matches TRBD1 or TRBD2 (5 bases each). V shed 7 bases and J shed 7 bases, with 25 bases lying between them. The CDR3 is made up of 17 amino acids. The germline V gene encodes CDR1 MDHEN and CDR2 SYDVKM. CDR3 nucleotides: TGTGCCAGCACCCATGCCGCAGCGGAAAGAAGGGGCGGGGAGCTGTTTTTT. As protein: CASTHAAAERRGGELFF.

This clone has more than one count but fewer than ten. This rearrangement joins TRBV4-1 to TRBJ1-1; D gene uncertain. Trimming took 0 bases from V and 4 from J, leaving 12 bases between them. Germline CDR1 is MGHRA and CDR2 is YSYEKL. The CDR3 extends over 15 amino acids. In nucleotides, the CDR3 is TGCGCCAGCAGCCAAGATCAACGGATCGGCACTGAAGCTTTCTTT. Translation: CASSQDQRIGTEAFF.

The chain joins TRBV19 to TRBJ1-1, with 9 bases identical to TRBD1. J was trimmed by 1 base and V by 6 bases; bases with no gene match: 6. Germline V gene data show CDR1 as LNHDA and CDR2 as SQIVND (reference sequence). The CDR3 totals 15 residues. CDR3 nucleotide sequence: TGTGCCAGTAGCGCACAGGGGGCAGGGAACACTGAAGCTTTCTTT. Translation gives CASSAQGAGNTEAFF.

The chain has TRBV2 and TRBJ2-5, with 8 nucleotides matching TRBD1. Germline CDR1 is SNHLY and CDR2 is FYNNEI. The CDR3 sequence is 13 residues long. The V gene end was trimmed by 5 bases and the J gene end by 5 bases; junction bases not matched to a gene: 4. CDR3 DNA: TGTGCCAGCAGTTTTCAGGGGGCGGAGACCCAGTACTTC. Its translation: CASSFQGAETQYF.

The chain recombines TRBV5-1 with TRBJ2-7, with D perhaps matching TRBD1 (6 bases). Trimming took off 3 bases at V and 4 bases at J, with 20 bases between the two ends. Germline CDR1 reads SGHRS; CDR2 reads YFSETQ. This CDR3 has 16 amino acids. CDR3 sequence (DNA): TGCGCCAGCAGCTCCGGACAGTACGAGGGCTTATACGAGCAGTACTTC. Translation gives CASSSGQYEGLYEQYF.

The rearrangement links TRBV9 to TRBJ1-5; D call uncertain. The CDR3 length is 13 residues. Looked up from germline, CDR1 is SGDLS and CDR2 is YYNGEE. The germline V and J ends were trimmed by 2 bases and 4 bases, with 7 bases remaining between them. CDR3 nucleotide sequence: TGTGCCAGCAGCGTGTGGGGTAATCAGCCCCAGCATTTT. Its translation is CASSVWGNQPQHF.

The rearrangement uses TRBV6-5 and TRBJ1-1, with D maybe TRBD1 (5 bases). The ends were cut back, 0 bases at V and 4 bases at J, with 15 bases in the middle. CDR1 is MNHEY and CDR2 is SVGAGI in the germline V gene. CDR3 size: 16 residues. The CDR3 sequence is CASSYSPAGVGTEAFF. The DNA of the CDR3 is TGTGCCAGCAGTTACTCCCCGGCGGGGGTGGGCACTGAAGCTTTCTTT.

The chain joins TRBV11-2 to TRBJ1-4, with D maybe TRBD1 (6 bases). This CDR3 is built from 13 residues. Trimming took off 2 bases at V and 8 bases at J, with 9 bases between the two ends. Germline V gene sequence: CDR1 SGHAT, CDR2 FQNNGV. CDR3 coding DNA: TGTGCCAGCAGCTTACGGGGGCGGGAAAAACTGTTTTTT. Translating it yields CASSLRGREKLFF.

The rearrangement joins TRBV6-5 to TRBJ1-2, with a tentative D call TRBD1 (6 bases). Germline lookup yields CDR1 MNHEY and CDR2 SVGAGI. Trimming removed 6 bases at V and 8 bases at J, with 16 bases between. This CDR3 is built from 13 residues. The CDR3 is CASSRGSGEGYTF. CDR3 nucleotides: TGTGCCAGCAGCAGGGGTTCCGGGGAGGGCTACACCTTC.

The chain employs TRBV9 and TRBJ2-2; no clear D. Germline V CDR1 and CDR2: SGDLS, YYNGEE. V was pared by 0 bases and J by 7 bases, with 7 bases between. The length of the CDR3 is 13 residues. This CDR3 reads CASSVGDIGELFF. In DNA, the CDR3 is TGTGCCAGCAGCGTAGGAGACATCGGGGAGCTGTTTTTT.